This is a list of T cell receptor beta chains from one sample in a study of CD8+CD57+ T cells in acquired aplastic anemia. MiXCR, applied by TCRdb to the reads, yields one record per CDR3 protein. The sample holds about 170,000 distinct CDR3 sequences, 47% seen once. Sequencing used sorted CD4+, CD8+, or CD8+CD57+ T cells (not recorded which) from PBMCs. The origin of the receptors is a human donor with aplastic anemia. CDR3s include the opening cysteine and the closing phenylalanine or tryptophan. D genes are given only for firm matches. Rows may omit the clone size; those that give it use once, few, many or a size class.

abundance	v_gene	d_gene	j_gene	CDR3aa	CDR3nt
.	TRBV7-8	.	TRBJ1-2	CASSLVQSRGYTF	TGTGCCAGCAGCTTAGTGCAGTCGCGTGGCTACACCTTC
few	TRBV6-1	.	TRBJ2-1	CASSEQGFYNEQFF	TGTGCCAGCAGCGAACAGGGATTCTACAATGAGCAGTTCTTC
many	TRBV10-3	.	TRBJ1-2	CAISESREDYGYTF	TGTGCCATCAGTGAGTCCAGGGAGGACTATGGCTACACCTTC
.	TRBV7-2	.	TRBJ1-5	CASSSSAVTNQPQHF	TGTGCCAGCAGCTCGTCAGCAGTGACCAATCAGCCCCAGCATTTT
medium-sized	TRBV10-3	TRBD1	TRBJ1-6	CAITGGGEGSPLHF	TGTGCCATCACTGGAGGGGGCGAAGGTTCACCCCTCCACTTT
many	TRBV7-9	.	TRBJ2-1	CASSYGGWEESYNEQFF	TGTGCCAGCAGCTACGGAGGGTGGGAAGAGTCCTACAATGAGCAGTTCTTC
many	TRBV4-3	.	TRBJ1-1	CASSQDRNTEAFF	TGCGCCAGCAGCCAAGACAGGAACACTGAAGCTTTCTTT
many	TRBV5-4	.	TRBJ1-1	CASSSGYTEAFF	TGTGCCAGCAGCTCCGGATATACTGAAGCTTTCTTT
many	TRBV7-3	TRBD2	TRBJ2-1	CASSRVGGTSYNEQFF	TGTGCCAGCAGCAGAGTCGGGGGGACCTCCTACAATGAGCAGTTCTTC
many	TRBV20-1	.	TRBJ1-1	CSAFTGSTGTEAFF	TGCAGTGCTTTCACAGGGAGTACGGGCACTGAAGCTTTCTTT
.	TRBV14	TRBD1	TRBJ2-7	CARNRDRDSYEQYF	TGTGCCAGGAACCGGGACAGGGATTCCTACGAGCAGTACTTC
.	TRBV19	.	TRBJ2-6	CASSPGRYRSGANALTF	TGTGCCAGTAGCCCGGGACGGTATCGCTCTGGGGCCAACGCCCTGACTTTC
many	TRBV5-4	.	TRBJ1-1	CASSFPSLVGSAEAFF	TGTGCCAGCAGCTTCCCGTCCCTAGTTGGGAGCGCTGAAGCTTTCTTT
many	TRBV2	.	TRBJ2-3	CASLAGRRPSTDTQYF	TGTGCCAGCTTGGCAGGGCGGCGTCCCAGCACAGATACGCAGTATTTT
.	TRBV3-1	.	TRBJ1-4	CASNDPGGAAEKLFF	TGTGCCAGCAACGACCCCGGGGGGGCTGCAGAAAAACTGTTTTTT
.	TRBV19	.	TRBJ1-5	CASRDSSNQPQHF	TGTGCCAGTCGTGACAGTAGCAATCAGCCCCAGCATTTT
.	TRBV29-1	.	TRBJ1-2	CSVEEPVRNYGYTF	TGCAGCGTTGAAGAACCGGTCAGAAACTATGGCTACACCTTC
.	TRBV7-2	TRBD1	TRBJ1-2	CASRTTGVYGYTF	TGTGCCAGCAGGACAACAGGGGTCTATGGCTACACCTTC
many	TRBV7-9	TRBD2	TRBJ2-7	CASGGGSYEQYF	TGTGCCAGCGGCGGGGGCTCCTACGAGCAGTACTTC
once	TRBV24-1	TRBD2	TRBJ2-1	CATSEASGGGNEQFF	TGTGCCACCAGTGAAGCTAGCGGGGGTGGAAATGAGCAGTTCTTC
many	TRBV11-2	.	TRBJ2-7	CASSLVPSEQYF	TGTGCCAGCAGCTTAGTCCCCTCCGAGCAGTACTTC
many	TRBV27	.	TRBJ1-6	CASRRASDSPLHF	TGTGCCAGCCGCCGGGCATCGGATTCACCCCTCCACTTT
.	TRBV10-2	TRBD1	TRBJ1-1	CASSPLGTGTPEAFF	TGTGCCAGCTCACCACTCGGGACAGGCACTCCGGAAGCTTTCTTT
.	TRBV5-1	.	TRBJ2-7	CASSTDGLYEQYF	TGCGCCAGCAGCACCGACGGCCTCTACGAGCAGTACTTC
.	TRBV20-1	.	TRBJ2-1	CSASPGIVGDEQFF	TGCAGTGCTAGTCCGGGGATAGTGGGGGATGAGCAGTTCTTC
.	TRBV2	TRBD2	TRBJ2-3	CATRLAGGTDTQYF	TGTGCCACACGTCTAGCGGGGGGCACAGATACGCAGTATTTT
.	TRBV12-3/TRBV12-4	TRBD2	TRBJ2-1	CASSGGLAGDYEQFF	TGTGCCAGCAGCGGCGGCCTAGCGGGGGATTATGAGCAGTTCTTC
few	TRBV7-8	.	TRBJ2-7	CASSLGTPYEQYF	TGTGCCAGCAGCCTAGGGACACCCTACGAGCAGTACTTC
many	TRBV3-1	.	TRBJ2-5	CASSKGSQETQYF	TGTGCCAGCAGCAAGGGTAGCCAAGAGACCCAGTACTTC
.	TRBV9	TRBD1	TRBJ2-7	CASSVATGGYEQYF	TGTGCCAGCAGCGTAGCGACAGGGGGGTACGAGCAGTACTTC
.	TRBV7-9	.	TRBJ1-2	CASSFTGKGYGYTF	TGTGCCAGCAGCTTCACAGGGAAGGGGTATGGCTACACCTTC
.	TRBV2	TRBD2	TRBJ2-1	CATSDSSGGYNEQFF	TGTGCCACCAGTGATTCTAGCGGGGGCTACAATGAGCAGTTCTTC
few	TRBV6-1	.	TRBJ2-7	CASSAAGNYEQYF	TGTGCCAGCAGTGCGGCAGGGAATTACGAGCAGTACTTC
.	TRBV12-3/TRBV12-4	.	TRBJ2-3	CASTRGALISTDTQYF	TGTGCCAGCACCCGAGGGGCTCTGATCAGCACAGATACGCAGTATTTT
many	TRBV20-1	.	TRBJ1-2	CSASGTTFNYGYTF	TGCAGTGCTTCCGGGACAACATTTAACTATGGCTACACCTTC
many	TRBV5-1	TRBD1	TRBJ2-1	CASSGTGVAEQFF	TGCGCCAGCAGCGGCACAGGGGTTGCTGAGCAGTTCTTC
many	TRBV6-1	TRBD1	TRBJ2-5	CASSLPGTGEQETQYF	TGTGCCAGCAGCCTACCGGGGACAGGGGAACAAGAGACCCAGTACTTC
many	TRBV12-3/TRBV12-4	TRBD1	TRBJ1-1	CASRSGTVQSEEAFF	TGTGCCAGCAGATCCGGGACAGTGCAGTCCGAAGAAGCTTTCTTT
few	TRBV6-1	TRBD2	TRBJ2-3	CASSERGPGGSTDTQYF	TGTGCCAGCAGTGAAAGAGGTCCGGGGGGGAGCACAGATACGCAGTATTTT
many	TRBV6-1	.	TRBJ1-4	CASTQVREKLFF	TGTGCCAGCACACAGGTACGGGAAAAACTGTTTTTT
few	TRBV29-1	.	TRBJ2-5	CSVEPARAVETQYF	TGCAGCGTTGAACCTGCCAGGGCGGTGGAGACCCAGTACTTC
many	TRBV29-1	.	TRBJ1-2	CSVEANLRGSGYTF	TGCAGCGTTGAAGCAAACTTAAGGGGGAGCGGCTACACCTTC
many	TRBV2	.	TRBJ1-2	CASSGEEVSGYTF	TGTGCCAGCAGTGGGGAGGAAGTCTCTGGCTACACCTTC
.	TRBV2	TRBD1	TRBJ1-1	CASTSTTTGGVEAFF	TGTGCCAGCACCTCTACAACGACAGGGGGAGTTGAAGCTTTCTTT
few	TRBV7-8	.	TRBJ2-7	CASSSGREQYF	TGTGCCAGCAGCTCCGGTCGAGAGCAGTACTTC
many	TRBV2	TRBD1	TRBJ2-7	CASSTPGQPYEQYF	TGTGCCAGCAGTACCCCGGGACAGCCCTACGAGCAGTACTTC
many	TRBV19	.	TRBJ1-5	CASSVRAHGYQPQHF	TGTGCCAGTAGTGTTCGGGCCCACGGCTATCAGCCCCAGCATTTT